This T cell receptor (beta chain) emerged from a study of identical twins. Points from the study as a whole: Beta out-of-frame sequences showed weaker excess twin sharing.

CDR1 and CDR2 from the germline V gene are KGHDR and SFDVKD. The germline V and J ends were trimmed by 1 base and 5 bases, with 13 bases remaining between them. The CDR3 is 15 amino acids. TCRdb used MiXCR to reprocess the 5' RACE reads, holding one entry per CDR3 protein. This sample has 700,000 or so distinct CDR3 sequences, with 21% found just once. In regard to this clonotype: Antigen specificity is unknown.

Separately, the same data were catalogued under a study of T cells expressing NK-cell markers. From that second work: Clones of NKG2C+ T cells that had expanded were of unclear HCMV specificity.

V usage is TRBV24-1 and J usage is TRBJ2-5; TRBD1 is a possible D gene (6 bases). What was sequenced was PBMCs. This clonotype originated in a woman aged 18-30 years in good health. Here the CDR3 DNA reads TGTGCCACCAGTGATTTTTCCAGGGGCGGTGAGACCCAGTACTTC. It specifies CATSDFSRGGETQYF.